These 30 T cell receptor beta chains share one sample of origin, sequenced in a study of molecular identifiers for immune sequencing clone quantification. One entry per CDR3 protein results from TCRdb running MiXCR on the PCR reads. The table includes 550,000 to 750,000 distinct CDR3 sequences, just under 20% detected once. The sample was naive CD8+ T cells from blood, with Jurkat cell RNA spiked in. As to subset: FACS-sorted CD8+CD4-CCR7+CD45RA+ naive T cells. All receptors derive from a human donor in good health. Some libraries in this study had Jurkat cell RNA spiked in.

The sample holds many counts of this clonotype. The chain uses TRBV6-2 or TRBV6-3 and TRBJ1-2; D gene unclear. CDR1 MNHEY and CDR2 SVGEGT come from the germline V gene. The V end lost 2 bases, the J end lost 2 bases, and 18 bases lay between the germline ends. This CDR3 is 17 amino acids long. The CDR3 is CASSYEVDSPDNYGYTF. The CDR3 DNA sequence: TGTGCCAGCAGTTACGAGGTTGATTCCCCGGACAACTATGGCTACACCTTC.

The V gene is TRBV4-3, the J gene TRBJ2-3; TRBD2 agrees at 7 bases. The CDR3 contains 16 residues. The ends lost 2 bases at V and 1 base at J; junction bases unmatched: 6. Germline V lookup: CDR1 LGHNA, CDR2 YSLEER. Here the CDR3 reads CASSQSVAGGTDTQYF. The CDR3 bases are TGCGCCAGCAGCCAAAGTGTGGCGGGGGGCACAGATACGCAGTATTTT.

Of note for this clonotype: A clone one base away is much larger, so this may be a read error. The chain is built from TRBV14 and TRBJ1-4, with no clear D. The CDR3 totals 15 residues. The germline CDR1 and CDR2 sequences are SGHDN and FVKESK. Trimming cost V 4 bases and J 7 bases, with 16 bases left between them. The CDR3 loop reads CASSRITALGEKLFF. CDR3 in DNA: TGTGCCAGCAGCCGAATCACTGCTTTGGGTGAAAAACTGTTTTTT.

This clonotype was seen repeatedly, ten times or more. The chain uses TRBV6-6 and TRBJ2-1, with 7 positions matching TRBD2. With 7 bases clipped from V and 7 bases from J, the junction kept 4 bases outside the gene matches. Germline loops: CDR1 MNHNY, CDR2 SVGAGI (reference sequence). This CDR3 contains 12 residues. For the CDR3, the DNA is TGTGCCAGCATGGCGGGGGTAAATGAGCAGTTCTTC. Protein product: CASMAGVNEQFF.

This clonotype was seen more than once but under ten times. The chain combines TRBV7-9 with TRBJ2-5, with D perhaps TRBD1 or TRBD2 (5 bases each). V was shortened by 3 bases and J by 3 bases, with 17 bases between the two germline ends. The CDR3 contains 16 residues. Germline values: CDR1 SEHNR, CDR2 FQNEAQ (reference sequence). The CDR3 loop is CASSLVQPGPKETQYF. CDR3 DNA sequence: TGTGCCAGCAGCTTGGTGCAACCGGGACCTAAAGAGACCCAGTACTTC.

This clonotype has at least ten counts. V usage is TRBV6-2 or TRBV6-3 and J usage is TRBJ2-3; D not resolved. The V and J ends lost 5 bases and 3 bases respectively, with 6 bases between them. This CDR3 contains 12 residues. CDR1 is MNHEY, CDR2 SVGEGT, per germline. Here the CDR3 DNA reads TGTGCCAGCAGTCGTCCGACAGATACGCAGTATTTT. Translating it yields CASSRPTDTQYF.

The table lists this clonotype with many counts. The CDR3 nucleotides are TGTGCCAGCAGCACCCCGCGACAGGGGAAGGAGAGGACAGATACGCAGTATTTT. It translates to CASSTPRQGKERTDTQYF. This rearrangement joins TRBV7-2 to TRBJ2-3, with 8 bases lining up with TRBD1. This CDR3 contains 18 residues. V was clipped by 5 bases and J by 3 bases; unmatched bases: 16. Germline lookup yields CDR1 SGHTA and CDR2 FQGNSA.

This clonotype has only a few counts. CDR3 residues: CASPCGRGGFVPREQFF. Here the CDR3 DNA reads TGTGCCAGCCCCTGTGGGCGGGGGGGCTTTGTTCCGCGGGAGCAGTTCTTC. The V call is TRBV12-3 or TRBV12-4, the J call TRBJ2-1, with 9 nucleotides matching TRBD2. The CDR3 extends over 17 amino acids. V lost 8 bases to trimming and J lost 10 bases; unmatched junction nucleotides: 21.

In regard to this clonotype: A much larger clone lies one base from this, so it may be a read error. This CDR3 is missing its conserved last phenylalanine or tryptophan, likely due to a read error. This chain uses TRBV4-3 with TRBJ1-1; D not certain. Germline lookup yields CDR1 LGHNA and CDR2 YSLEER. This CDR3 comprises 15 residues. Trimming stripped 3 bases from V and 1 base from J, with 12 bases between. The CDR3 sequence is CASSHDLTPNTEAFS. DNA for the CDR3: TGCGCCAGCAGCCATGACCTCACACCGAACACTGAAGCTTTCTCT.

This clonotype was counted at least ten times. This rearrangement joins TRBV5-6 to TRBJ1-2; no clear D gene. The CDR3 totals 14 residues. V was pared by 5 bases and J by 0 bases, with 11 bases between. Germline V gene data show CDR1 as SGHDT and CDR2 as YYEEEE. DNA of the CDR3: TGTGCCAGCAGTCCTGCTATTACTAACTATGGCTACACCTTC. This encodes CASSPAITNYGYTF. The full variable domain, its missing parts supplied by reference TRBV5-6 and TRBJ1-2, is DAGVTQSPTHLIKTRGQQVTLRCSPKSGHDTVSWYQQALGQGPQFIFQYYEEEERQRGNFPDRFSGHQFPNYSSELNVNALLLGDSALYLCASSPAITNYGYTFGSGTRLTVV.

This chain connects TRBV9 to TRBJ2-6, with D possibly TRBD2 on 6 matching bases. Between the trimmed V and J ends, which lost 7 bases and 2 bases, there was a span of 10 bases. The CDR3 length is 14 residues. Germline assignment: CDR1 SGDLS and CDR2 YYNGEE. The CDR3 sequence is CASAGGAGANVLTF. In DNA form, the CDR3 reads TGTGCCAGCGCGGGCGGGGCTGGGGCCAACGTCCTGACTTTC.

This clonotype was seen ten or more times. The chain combines TRBV6-2 or TRBV6-3 with TRBJ1-1; D ambiguous. The CDR3 is 12 residues long. Trimming took off 2 bases at V and 7 bases at J, with 8 bases between the two ends. Germline lookup yields CDR1 MNHEY and CDR2 SVGEGT. Written as DNA, the CDR3 is TGTGCCAGCAGTTACCCCGGGAGTGAAGCTTTCTTT. Its protein product is CASSYPGSEAFF.

About this clonotype: A single base separates this from a much larger clone, so it may be a read error. The chain has TRBV14 and TRBJ2-2; tentative D call: TRBD2 (5 bases). CDR1 is SGHDN and CDR2 is FVKESK in the germline V gene. The CDR3 has 17 amino acids. CDR3 DNA: TGTGCCAGCAGCCAAGAGCTTCGCCTAGACAACACCGGGGAGCCGTTTTTT. Protein product: CASSQELRLDNTGEPFF. The full variable domain, in which reference TRBV14 and TRBJ2-2 provide the parts outside the CDR3, is EAGVTQFPSHSVIEKGQTVTLRCDPISGHDNLYWYRRVMGKEIKFLLHFVKESKQDESGMPNNRFLAERTGGTYSTLKVQPAELEDSGVYFCASSQELRLDNTGEPFFGEGSRLTVL.

The chain employs TRBV4-3 and TRBJ2-3, with TRBD2 matching over 13 bases. Germline V gene sequence: CDR1 LGHNA, CDR2 YSLEER. This CDR3 is 17 amino acids long. V gave up 0 bases and J gave up 6 bases; unmatched junction bases: 6. The CDR3 DNA reads as TGCGCCAGCAGCCAAGATCGAGGGACTAGCGGGGCGGATACGCAGTATTTT. Protein sequence: CASSQDRGTSGADTQYF.

Many counts were recorded for this clonotype. CDR3 region: CASSLGGGFNEQFF. CDR3 sequence (DNA): TGTGCCAGCAGCCTCGGAGGCGGGTTCAATGAGCAGTTCTTC. The rearrangement joins TRBV7-3 to TRBJ2-1; D is possibly TRBD2 (5 bases). Deletions cut 5 bases from V and 6 bases from J, with 14 bases between. CDR3 size: 14 residues. In germline, CDR1 is SGHTA, CDR2 FQGTGA.

This clonotype was recorded many times. The V gene is TRBV19, the J gene TRBJ2-3, with 11 bases fitting TRBD2. CDR1 is LNHDA and CDR2 is SQIVND in the germline V gene (reference sequence). This CDR3 is 15 amino acids long. After removal of 6 bases from V and 4 bases from J, the junction contained 6 bases not matched to a gene. The CDR3 loop reads CASSSLAGVADTQYF. The DNA of the CDR3 is TGTGCCAGTAGCTCACTAGCGGGAGTGGCAGATACGCAGTATTTT.

V and J are TRBV14 and TRBJ2-7; the match to TRBD1 covers 7 bases. The length of the CDR3 is 15 residues. V lost 2 bases, J lost 1 base, and 5 bases stayed unmatched. The germline V gene has CDR1 SGHDN and CDR2 FVKESK. The CDR3 DNA reads TGTGCCAGCAGCCAACTCGACAGGGAATCCTACGAGCAGTACTTC. The encoded protein is CASSQLDRESYEQYF. Using reference TRBV14 and TRBJ2-7 for the parts outside the CDR3, the full variable domain is EAGVTQFPSHSVIEKGQTVTLRCDPISGHDNLYWYRRVMGKEIKFLLHFVKESKQDESGMPNNRFLAERTGGTYSTLKVQPAELEDSGVYFCASSQLDRESYEQYFGPGTRLTVT.

There are a few counts of this clonotype. The genes are TRBV5-6 and TRBJ1-2; possible D gene TRBD1, 5 bases. The germline V and J ends were trimmed by 3 bases and 8 bases, with 17 bases remaining between them. CDR1 is SGHDT, CDR2 YYEEEE, per germline. CDR3 length equals 14 residues. CDR3 coding DNA: TGTGCCAGCAGCTATACCCCGGGACCGAGGGGCTACACCTTC. It translates to CASSYTPGPRGYTF.

The chain recombines TRBV3-1 with TRBJ2-2; D perhaps matches TRBD2 (5 bases). CDR3 size: 15 residues. Trimming shortened V by 1 base and J by 6 bases, and 12 bases separated the two germline ends. From germline, CDR1 is LGHDT and CDR2 YNNKEL (reference sequence). CDR3 protein: CASSQVVGRPGELFF. CDR3 DNA: TGTGCCAGCAGCCAAGTCGTAGGGAGACCCGGGGAGCTGTTTTTT.

The chain has TRBV30 and TRBJ1-1, with a weak D call TRBD1 (6 bases). V lost 0 bases to trimming and J lost 4 bases, with 21 bases between them. The germline V gene encodes CDR1 GTSNPN and CDR2 SVGIG (reference sequence). The CDR3 totals 17 residues. CDR3: CAWSVLGGRGRTTEAFF. The CDR3 DNA reads as TGTGCCTGGAGTGTACTCGGGGGGCGCGGAAGAACCACTGAAGCTTTCTTT.

The chain couples TRBV2 to TRBJ2-3, with D perhaps TRBD1 (7 bases). Trimming left V 2 bases short and J 2 bases short, with 17 bases between. This CDR3 contains 17 residues. The germline CDR1 and CDR2 sequences are SNHLY and FYNNEI. The CDR3 sequence is CASSETLGGGHTDTQYF. As DNA, the CDR3 is TGTGCCAGCAGTGAAACTCTAGGAGGGGGCCACACAGATACGCAGTATTTT.

This clonotype turned up a few times. V is TRBV30 and J is TRBJ2-2; 10 nucleotides agree with TRBD1. Trimming removed 5 bases from V and 6 bases from J; junction bases left unmatched: 9. Germline V lookup: CDR1 GTSNPN, CDR2 SVGIG (reference sequence). CDR3 length: 15 amino acids. The CDR3 spells CAWGTGQGPAGELFF. DNA of the CDR3: TGTGCCTGGGGCACGGGACAGGGGCCCGCCGGGGAGCTGTTTTTT.

This chain joins TRBV9 and TRBJ2-2; 7 bases align to TRBD2. V dropped 3 bases and J dropped 2; count of bases not matched to a gene: 7. Germline-derived CDR1 and CDR2 are SGDLS and YYNGEE. The CDR3 length is 16 residues. In DNA, the CDR3 is TGTGCCAGCAGCGGACGATCGGGACTAAACACCGGGGAGCTGTTTTTT. Its protein product is CASSGRSGLNTGELFF. Filled out from reference TRBV9 and TRBJ2-2, the complete variable domain reads DSGVTQTPKHLITATGQRVTLRCSPRSGDLSVYWYQQSLDQGLQFLIQYYNGEERAKGNILERFSAQQFPDLHSELNLSSLELGDSALYFCASSGRSGLNTGELFFGEGSRLTVL.

This clonotype was seen ten or more times. CDR3 coding DNA: TGTGCCTGGAGTGGGGGAGACAGGGGTGGCACAGATACGCAGTATTTT. Residues: CAWSGGDRGGTDTQYF. V is TRBV30 and J is TRBJ2-3; 8 nucleotides align to TRBD1. This CDR3 comprises 16 residues. Germline assignment: CDR1 GTSNPN and CDR2 SVGIG (reference sequence). Germline trimming cut 1 base from V and 1 base from J; bases unmatched to any gene: 7.

This clonotype appeared many times. For the CDR3, the DNA is TGTGCCAGCAGCCGACTAGAGTACGAGCAGTACTTC. Protein: CASSRLEYEQYF. The chain links TRBV7-2 to TRBJ2-7; a possible D gene is TRBD2 (6 bases). V lost 5 bases and J 4 bases, leaving 9 bases between the germline ends. The germline V gene has CDR1 SGHTA and CDR2 FQGNSA. The CDR3 is 12 residues long.

A word on this clonotype: One junction end disagrees with the germline gene, perhaps due to a read error. V usage is TRBV30 and J usage is TRBJ2-2; TRBD2 is a possible D gene (6 bases). Germline V CDR1 and CDR2: GTSNPN, SVGIG (reference sequence). This CDR3 has 14 residues. The CDR3 nucleotides read TGTGCCTCCCAACCCGGGGGAAACACCGGGGAGCTGGTTTTT. Protein: CASQPGGNTGELVF.

Regarding this clonotype: A much larger clone differs by one base, so this may be a read error. The V gene is TRBV30, the J gene TRBJ2-7; TRBD2 matches at 12 bases. Germline-derived CDR1 and CDR2 are GTSNPN and SVGIG (reference sequence). V lost 0 bases, J lost 2 bases, and 5 bases stayed unmatched. The CDR3 runs to 16 residues. The CDR3, as DNA: TGTGCCTGGAGTGTCCGGACTAGCGGGAATGCCTACGAGCAGTACTTC. This gives the protein CAWSVRTSGNAYEQYF.

This chain uses TRBV11-3 with TRBJ1-4, with 8 bases aligning to TRBD1. Germline lookup yields CDR1 SGHNT and CDR2 YENEEA. With V trimmed by 4 bases and J by 7 bases, 11 bases remained unmatched. This CDR3 comprises 16 residues. The CDR3 is CASSSPGTGVGEKLFF. The CDR3 DNA reads TGTGCCAGCAGCTCCCCCGGGACAGGAGTTGGTGAAAAACTGTTTTTT.

The table lists this clonotype with a few counts. This rearrangement joins TRBV4-2 to TRBJ2-3, with 7 positions matching TRBD2. Looked up from germline, CDR1 is LGHNA and CDR2 is YNFKEQ. V shed 0 bases, J shed 5 bases, and the junction held 11 bases outside the gene matches. The CDR3 runs 17 residues. The DNA for the CDR3 is TGTGCCAGCAGCCAAGATCGTTGGGGCGCGGGGGAAGATACGCAGTATTTT. It is translated as CASSQDRWGAGEDTQYF.

Comments on this clonotype: A read error is possible here, since a much larger clone lies one base away. CDR3 in DNA: TGTGCCTGGAGTCAGGGTACACTTAATTTTCAGCCCCAGCATTTT. As protein: CAWSQGTLNFQPQHF. The chain couples TRBV30 to TRBJ1-5; D might be TRBD1 (5 bases). With 2 bases removed from V and 6 bases from J, the gap between germline ends came to 17 bases. The CDR3 consists of 15 residues. CDR1 GTSNPN and CDR2 SVGIG come from the germline V gene (reference sequence).